Listed below are T cell receptor beta chains from one sample, sequenced in a study of shared clonotypes between healthy human individuals. The method was immunoSEQ multiplex PCR; TCRdb's version includes in-frame clones alone and lacks a portion of them. The sample shows about 2.1 million clones, approximately 92% of them seen only once. Source material: naive CD8+ T cells from PBMCs. Every receptor here comes from a man younger than 35 in good health. Some clones in this sample may be carry-over from other donors' samples. Both conserved end residues are trimmed from each CDR3. Each record gives: V gene, CDR3 length, J gene, CDR3 protein.

>TRBV19|12|TRBJ2-2
ASSPGSNTGELF
>TRBV27|15|TRBJ2-3
ASSFVGTPGGTDTQY
>TRBV7-8|12|TRBJ2-7
ASSQEAGSYEQY
>TRBV19|11|TRBJ2-5
ASSRSIPETQY
>TRBV27|11|TRBJ2-7
ASSWSSTYEQY
>TRBV27|17|TRBJ1-4
ASSLKPLQGRGRNEKLF
>TRBV7-6|11|TRBJ1-3
ASSPRGSDTIY
>TRBV19|14|TRBJ2-1
ASSISGTNLGGEQF
>TRBV4-3|15|TRBJ2-1
ASSQDLERESYNEQF
>TRBV14|11|TRBJ1-1
ASSPWGDTEAF
>TRBV10-3|10|TRBJ1-2
AIPHGEGGYT
>TRBV4-1|12|TRBJ1-2
ASSQGSSHYGYT
>TRBV28|13|TRBJ1-5
ASSWTLNSNQPQH
>TRBV10-3|12|TRBJ2-7
AISEWTGSDEQY
>TRBV7-9|13|TRBJ1-4
ASSSNRRPNEKLF
>TRBV7-9|9|TRBJ1-2
ASSLAGGYT
>TRBV9|12|TRBJ2-2
ASAGQANTGELF
>TRBV4-3|14|TRBJ2-3
ASSQDYSGGTDTQY
>TRBV5-1|13|TRBJ2-7
ASSLVATAHYEQY
>TRBV28|13|TRBJ2-7
ASSYRGQNPYEQY
>TRBV9|13|TRBJ2-7
ASSVGRENAYEQY
>TRBV19|12|TRBJ2-5
ASSTSGPKETQY
>TRBV6-6|12|TRBJ2-3
ASSNSGGRDTQY
>TRBV27|12|TRBJ2-1
ASSDSGPYNEQF
>TRBV27|17|TRBJ2-1
ASSSTGLAGWGSYNEQF
>TRBV2|10|TRBJ2-7
ASSVGFYEQY